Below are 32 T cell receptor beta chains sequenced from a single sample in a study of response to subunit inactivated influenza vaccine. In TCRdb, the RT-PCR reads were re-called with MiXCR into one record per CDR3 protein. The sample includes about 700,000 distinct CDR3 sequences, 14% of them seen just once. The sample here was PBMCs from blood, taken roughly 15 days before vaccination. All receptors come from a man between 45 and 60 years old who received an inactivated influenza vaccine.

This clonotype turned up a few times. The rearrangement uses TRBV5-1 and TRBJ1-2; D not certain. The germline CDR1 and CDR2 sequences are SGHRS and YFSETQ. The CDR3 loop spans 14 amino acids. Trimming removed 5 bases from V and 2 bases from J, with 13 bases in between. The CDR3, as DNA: TGCGCCAGCAGTGATAGGGCAGGCAACTATGGCTACACCTTC. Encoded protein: CASSDRAGNYGYTF.

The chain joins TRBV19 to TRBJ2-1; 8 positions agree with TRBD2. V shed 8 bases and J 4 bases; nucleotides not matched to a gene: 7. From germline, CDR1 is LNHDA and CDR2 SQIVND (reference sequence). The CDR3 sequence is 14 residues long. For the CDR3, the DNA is TGTGCCAGTTCTGCGGGGGGTGTGTACAATGAGCAGTTCTTC. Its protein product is CASSAGGVYNEQFF.

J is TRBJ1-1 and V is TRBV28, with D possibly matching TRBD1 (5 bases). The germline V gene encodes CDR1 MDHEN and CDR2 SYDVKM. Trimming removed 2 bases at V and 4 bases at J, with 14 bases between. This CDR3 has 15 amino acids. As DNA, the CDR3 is TGTGCCAGCAGTTTAGGTAGGGGTTCGGGCACTGAAGCTTTCTTT. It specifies CASSLGRGSGTEAFF. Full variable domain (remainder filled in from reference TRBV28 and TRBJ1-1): DVKVTQSSRYLVKRTGEKVFLECVQDMDHENMFWYRQDPGLGLRLIYFSYDVKMKEKGDIPEGYSVSREKKERFSLILESASTNQTSMYLCASSLGRGSGTEAFFGQGTRLTVV.

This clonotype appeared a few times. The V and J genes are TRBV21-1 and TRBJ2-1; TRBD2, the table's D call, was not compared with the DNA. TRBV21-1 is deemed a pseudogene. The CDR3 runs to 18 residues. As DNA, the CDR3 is TGTGCCAGCAGCAGGCCGGGACTAGCGGGAGTAGGGTACAATGAGCAGTTCTTC. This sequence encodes CASSRPGLAGVGYNEQFF.

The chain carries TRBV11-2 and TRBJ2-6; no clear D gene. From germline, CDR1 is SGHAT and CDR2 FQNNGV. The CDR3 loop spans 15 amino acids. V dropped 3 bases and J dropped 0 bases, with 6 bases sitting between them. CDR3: CASSFEISGANVLTF. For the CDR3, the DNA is TGTGCCAGCAGCTTTGAGATCTCTGGGGCCAACGTCCTGACTTTC.

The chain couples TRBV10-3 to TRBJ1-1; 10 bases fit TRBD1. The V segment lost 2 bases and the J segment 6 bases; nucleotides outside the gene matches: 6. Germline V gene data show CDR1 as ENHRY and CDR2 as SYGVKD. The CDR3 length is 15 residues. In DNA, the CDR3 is TGTGCCATCAGTGAGCGCTGGGACAGGGGCGCTGAAGCTTTCTTT. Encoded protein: CAISERWDRGAEAFF.

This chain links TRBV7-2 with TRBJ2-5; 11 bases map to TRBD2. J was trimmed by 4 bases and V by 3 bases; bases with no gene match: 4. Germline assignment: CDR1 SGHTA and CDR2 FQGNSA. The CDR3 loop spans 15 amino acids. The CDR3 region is CASSFSGGAGETQYF. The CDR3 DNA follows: TGTGCCAGCAGCTTTAGCGGGGGGGCCGGAGAGACCCAGTACTTC.

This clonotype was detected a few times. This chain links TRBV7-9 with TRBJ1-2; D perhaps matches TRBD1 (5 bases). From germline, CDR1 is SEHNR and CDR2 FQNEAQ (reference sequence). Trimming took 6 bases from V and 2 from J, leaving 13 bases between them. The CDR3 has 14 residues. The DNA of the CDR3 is TGTGCCAGCAGTCTTTTGGAGGGGAACTATGGCTACACCTTC. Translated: CASSLLEGNYGYTF. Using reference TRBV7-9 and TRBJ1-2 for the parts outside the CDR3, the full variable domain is DTGVSQNPRHKITKRGQNVTFRCDPISEHNRLYWYRQTLGQGPEFLTYFQNEAQLEKSRLLSDRFSAERPKGSFSTLEIQRTEQGDSAMYLCASSLLEGNYGYTFGSGTRLTVV.

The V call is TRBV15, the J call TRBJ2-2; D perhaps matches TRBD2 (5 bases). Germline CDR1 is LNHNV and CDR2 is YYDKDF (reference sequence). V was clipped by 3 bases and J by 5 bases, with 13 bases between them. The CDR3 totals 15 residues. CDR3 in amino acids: CATSSIERGTGELFF. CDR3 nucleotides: TGTGCCACCAGCAGCATAGAGAGAGGGACCGGGGAGCTGTTTTTT.

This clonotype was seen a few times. CDR3 DNA sequence: TGTGCCAGCAGCCAAGCCCAGGGACTAGCCTTCTTC. It specifies CASSQAQGLAFF. The rearrangement links TRBV3-1 to TRBJ2-1, with 9 bases matching TRBD2. CDR1 is LGHDT and CDR2 is YNNKEL in the germline V gene (reference sequence). The CDR3 is 12 residues long. The V and J ends lost 1 base and 16 bases, in that order; junction bases with no gene match: 5.

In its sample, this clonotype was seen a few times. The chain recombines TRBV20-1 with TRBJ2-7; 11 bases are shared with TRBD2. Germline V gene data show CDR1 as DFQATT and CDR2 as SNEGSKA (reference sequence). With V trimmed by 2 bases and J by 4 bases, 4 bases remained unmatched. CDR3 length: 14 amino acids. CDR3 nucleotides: TGCAGTGCTAGAAAGCCTAGCGGGGGGTACGAGCAGTACTTC. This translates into CSARKPSGGYEQYF.

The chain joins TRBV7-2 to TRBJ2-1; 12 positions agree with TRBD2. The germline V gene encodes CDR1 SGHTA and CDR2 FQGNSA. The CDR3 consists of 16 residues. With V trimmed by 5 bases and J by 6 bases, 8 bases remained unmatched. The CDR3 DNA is TGTGCCAGCAGCCGACTAGCGGGGGTTCGAGGCAATGAGCAGTTCTTC. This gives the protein CASSRLAGVRGNEQFF.

CDR3: CASSSPGEGTDTQYF. CDR3 DNA: TGTGCCAGCAGTAGCCCGGGAGAAGGGACGGATACGCAGTATTTT. The J gene is TRBJ2-3, the V gene TRBV28, with a weak D call TRBD2 (6 bases). V was shortened by 5 bases and J by 6 bases, with 18 bases between the two germline ends. This CDR3 region has 15 residues. The V gene's germline CDR1 is MDHEN and CDR2 SYDVKM.

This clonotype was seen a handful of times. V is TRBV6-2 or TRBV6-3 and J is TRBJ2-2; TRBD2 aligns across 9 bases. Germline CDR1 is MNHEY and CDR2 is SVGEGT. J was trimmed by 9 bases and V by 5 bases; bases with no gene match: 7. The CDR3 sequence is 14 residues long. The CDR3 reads CASSPGLAIRELFF. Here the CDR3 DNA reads TGTGCCAGCAGTCCGGGACTAGCTATCAGGGAGCTGTTTTTT.

The DNA for the CDR3 is TGTGCCAGCAGCGTAGCAGGGACTACTGGAAACACCATATATTTT. Amino acid sequence: CASSVAGTTGNTIYF. The chain combines TRBV9 with TRBJ1-3; weak D call: TRBD1 (5 bases). CDR3 size: 15 residues. Germline V lookup: CDR1 SGDLS, CDR2 YYNGEE. V gave up 0 bases and J gave up 2 bases, with 9 bases separating them.

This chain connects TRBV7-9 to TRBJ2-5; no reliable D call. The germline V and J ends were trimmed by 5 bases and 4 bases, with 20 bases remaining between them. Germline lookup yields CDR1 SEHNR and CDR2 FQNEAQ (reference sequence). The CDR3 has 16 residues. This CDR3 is CASSLLTDPRGETQYF. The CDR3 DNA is TGTGCCAGCAGCCTTTTGACGGACCCTAGAGGAGAGACCCAGTACTTC.

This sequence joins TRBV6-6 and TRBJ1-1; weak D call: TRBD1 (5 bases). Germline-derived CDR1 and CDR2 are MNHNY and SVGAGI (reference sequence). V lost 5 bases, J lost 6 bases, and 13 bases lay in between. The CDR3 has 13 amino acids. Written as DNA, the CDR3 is TGTGCCAGCAGTGAGCGGCGGGGGGCTGAAGCTTTCTTT. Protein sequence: CASSERRGAEAFF.

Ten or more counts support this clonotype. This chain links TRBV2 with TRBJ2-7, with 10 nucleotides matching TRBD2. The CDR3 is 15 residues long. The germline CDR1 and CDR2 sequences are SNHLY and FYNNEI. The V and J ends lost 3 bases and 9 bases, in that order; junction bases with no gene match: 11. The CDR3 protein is CASSDTSGTSHGQYF. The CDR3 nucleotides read TGTGCCAGCAGTGACACTAGCGGGACCTCTCATGGGCAGTACTTC.

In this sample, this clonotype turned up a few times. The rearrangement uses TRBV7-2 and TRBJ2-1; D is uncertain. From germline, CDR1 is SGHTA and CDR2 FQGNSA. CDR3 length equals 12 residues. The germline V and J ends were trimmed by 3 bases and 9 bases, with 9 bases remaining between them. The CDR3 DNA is TGTGCCAGCAGCTTCCGACCGAGTGAGCAGTTCTTC. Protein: CASSFRPSEQFF.

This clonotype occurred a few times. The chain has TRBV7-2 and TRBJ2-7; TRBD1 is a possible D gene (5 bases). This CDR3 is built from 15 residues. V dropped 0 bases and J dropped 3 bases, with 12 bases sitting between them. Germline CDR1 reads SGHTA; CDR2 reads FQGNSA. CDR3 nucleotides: TGTGCCAGCAGCTTAGCGTTCGCGGACAACTACGAGCAGTACTTC. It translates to CASSLAFADNYEQYF.

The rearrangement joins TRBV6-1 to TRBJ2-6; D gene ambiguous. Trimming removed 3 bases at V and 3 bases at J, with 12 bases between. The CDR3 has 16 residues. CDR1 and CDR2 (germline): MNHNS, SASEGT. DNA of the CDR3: TGTGCCAGCAGTGACCCCGTTGGACGTGGGGCCAACGTCCTGACTTTC. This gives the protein CASSDPVGRGANVLTF.

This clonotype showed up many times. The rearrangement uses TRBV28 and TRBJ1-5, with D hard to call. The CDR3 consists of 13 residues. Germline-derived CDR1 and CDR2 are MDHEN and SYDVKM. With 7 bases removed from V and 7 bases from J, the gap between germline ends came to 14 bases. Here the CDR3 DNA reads TGTGCCAGCACCCCTCAGAGGAGGCAGCCCCAGCATTTT. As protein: CASTPQRRQPQHF.

CDR3 loop: CASSYYRDRESEQYF. The CDR3 DNA sequence: TGTGCCAGCAGTTATTACCGGGACAGGGAATCCGAGCAGTACTTC. This sequence joins TRBV6-6 and TRBJ2-7, with 9 bases identical to TRBD1. The junction had 9 bases not matched to a gene; V was cut back by 3 bases and J by 6 bases. The CDR3 length is 15 residues. CDR1 MNHNY and CDR2 SVGAGI come from the germline V gene (reference sequence).

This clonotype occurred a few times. The CDR3: CASSLSGVGQGYEQYF. The CDR3 DNA reads TGTGCCAGCAGCTTAAGCGGCGTCGGCCAGGGATACGAGCAGTACTTC. The V call is TRBV11-2, the J call TRBJ2-7; either TRBD1 or TRBD2 may supply D (5 bases each). CDR1 SGHAT and CDR2 FQNNGV come from the germline V gene. This CDR3 spans 16 amino acids. Trimming took 2 bases from V and 4 from J, leaving 18 bases between them. The whole variable domain, remainder taken from reference TRBV11-2 and TRBJ2-7, is EAGVAQSPRYKIIEKRQSVAFWCNPISGHATLYWYQQILGQGPKLLIQFQNNGVVDDSQLPKDRFSAERLKGVDSTLKIQPAKLEDSAVYLCASSLSGVGQGYEQYFGPGTRLTVT.

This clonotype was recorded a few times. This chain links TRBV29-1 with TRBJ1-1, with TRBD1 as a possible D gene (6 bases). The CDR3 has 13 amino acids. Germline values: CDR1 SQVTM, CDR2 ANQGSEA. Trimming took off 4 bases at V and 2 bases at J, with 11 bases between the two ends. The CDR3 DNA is TGCAGCGTTGCCCTGACAGGAAACACTGAAGCTTTCTTT. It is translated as CSVALTGNTEAFF. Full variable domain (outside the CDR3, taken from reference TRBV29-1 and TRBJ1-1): SAVISQKPSRDICQRGTSLTIQCQVDSQVTMMFWYRQQPGQSLTLIATANQGSEATYESGFVIDKFPISRPNLTFSTLTVSNMSPEDSSIYLCSVALTGNTEAFFGQGTRLTVV.

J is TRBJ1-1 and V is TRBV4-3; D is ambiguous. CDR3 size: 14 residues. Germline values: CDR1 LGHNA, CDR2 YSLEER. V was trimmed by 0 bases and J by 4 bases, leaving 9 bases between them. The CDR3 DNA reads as TGCGCCAGCAGCCAAGACAGAAGAGGCACTGAAGCTTTCTTT. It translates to CASSQDRRGTEAFF.

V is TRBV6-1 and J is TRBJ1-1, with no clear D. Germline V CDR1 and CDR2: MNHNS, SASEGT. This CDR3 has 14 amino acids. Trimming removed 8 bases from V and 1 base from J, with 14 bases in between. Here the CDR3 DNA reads TGTGCCAGCTCGGTTATAACATCGAACACTGAAGCTTTCTTT. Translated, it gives CASSVITSNTEAFF.

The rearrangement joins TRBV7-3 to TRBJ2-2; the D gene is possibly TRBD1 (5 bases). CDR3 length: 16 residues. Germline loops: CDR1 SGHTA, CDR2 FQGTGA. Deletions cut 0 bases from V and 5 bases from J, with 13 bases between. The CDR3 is CASSLTGDMYTGELFF. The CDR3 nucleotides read TGTGCCAGCAGCTTAACAGGGGATATGTATACCGGGGAGCTGTTTTTT.

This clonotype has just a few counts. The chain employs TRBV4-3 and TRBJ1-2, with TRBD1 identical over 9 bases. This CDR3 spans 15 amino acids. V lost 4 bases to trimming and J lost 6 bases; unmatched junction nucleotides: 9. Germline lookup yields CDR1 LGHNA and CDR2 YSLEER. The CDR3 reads CASSPTTTGGDGYTF. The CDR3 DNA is TGCGCCAGCAGCCCAACTACGACAGGGGGTGATGGCTACACCTTC.

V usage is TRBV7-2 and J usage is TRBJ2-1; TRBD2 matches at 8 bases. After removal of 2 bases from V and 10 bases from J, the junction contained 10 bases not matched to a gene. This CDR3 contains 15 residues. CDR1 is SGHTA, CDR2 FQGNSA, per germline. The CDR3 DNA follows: TGTGCCAGCAGCTTAATACGGGGGGGCCCGGAGGAGCAGTTCTTC. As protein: CASSLIRGGPEEQFF.

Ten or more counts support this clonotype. CDR3 bases: TGTGCCAGCAGCCGAGAGGGGACTAGCGGGGTTTACGAGCAGTACTTC. Its translation is CASSREGTSGVYEQYF. This sequence joins TRBV4-2 and TRBJ2-7; 13 nucleotides line up with TRBD2. The trim removed 4 bases at V and 4 bases at J, leaving 7 bases unmatched. Germline V gene data show CDR1 as LGHNA and CDR2 as YNFKEQ. This CDR3 is built from 16 residues.

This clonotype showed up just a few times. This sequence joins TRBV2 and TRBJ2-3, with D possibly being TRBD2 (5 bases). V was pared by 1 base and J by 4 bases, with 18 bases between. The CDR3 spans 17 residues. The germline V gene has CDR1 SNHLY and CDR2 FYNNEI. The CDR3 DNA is TGTGCCAGCAGTGAAGAACCGGACGCATGGACTCCAGATACGCAGTATTTT. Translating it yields CASSEEPDAWTPDTQYF.